The clone carrying this T cell receptor beta chain was detected a few times. These data come from a study of blood T cells in healthy people across ages. Germline assignment: CDR1 LGHNA and CDR2 YSLEER. V was clipped by 2 bases and J by 0 bases, with 9 bases between them. This CDR3 has 15 residues. For the second PCR, which ran for about 7 to 11 cycles, a sample-barcoded 5' primer and a J-beta primer mix were used. TCRdb called the 5' RACE reads again in MiXCR, with one record for every CDR3 protein. The sample records roughly 800,000 distinct CDR3 sequences, 20% to 25% being singletons. A further study also used this sample, focusing on T cells of mothers and their children.

Input material: blood. The clonotype was recovered from a boy aged 5-17 years in good health. The chain recombines TRBV4-3 with TRBJ2-3, with D unclear. The DNA for the CDR3 is TGCGCCAGCAGCCAAAGTGTGATCAGCACAGATACGCAGTATTTT. Its protein is CASSQSVISTDTQYF.